The rows below give T cell receptor beta chains drawn from one sample of a study of molecular identifiers for immune sequencing clone quantification. From the PCR reads, TCRdb called clonotypes with MiXCR, one entry per CDR3 protein. Among about 640,000 distinct CDR3 sequences listed, just under 20% were seen once. The sequenced sample consisted of naive CD8+ T cells from blood, with Jurkat cell RNA spiked in. The receptors here all came from a human donor in good health. Some libraries in this study had Jurkat cell RNA spiked in. CDR3s include the opening cysteine and the closing phenylalanine or tryptophan. The order of the fields is D gene, J gene, clone size, V gene, CDR3 protein, CDR3 DNA. D genes are given only for firm matches. Clone size is shown for a subset of rows, as once, few, many or a class of expanded clone.

D: TRBD1
J: TRBJ2-7
size: -
V: TRBV7-8
CDR3: CASRLGQNEQYF
DNA: TGTGCCAGCAGGTTGGGACAGAACGAGCAGTACTTC

D: -
J: TRBJ1-1
size: many
V: TRBV5-8
CDR3: CASSCQGCLEAFF
DNA: TGTGCCAGCAGCTGTCAGGGGTGTCTGGAAGCTTTCTTT

D: TRBD1
J: TRBJ2-2
size: many
V: TRBV20-1
CDR3: CSAKTGVRNTGELFF
DNA: TGCAGTGCTAAGACAGGGGTCAGGAACACCGGGGAGCTGTTTTTT

D: -
J: TRBJ2-2
size: once
V: TRBV24-1
CDR3: CATSDPTGGLFF
DNA: TGTGCCACCAGTGACCCCACCGGGGGGCTGTTTTTT

D: -
J: TRBJ1-1
size: many
V: TRBV29-1
CDR3: CSVEWGNTEAFF
DNA: TGCAGCGTTGAATGGGGGAATACTGAAGCTTTCTTT

D: -
J: TRBJ2-3
size: many
V: TRBV2
CDR3: CASTSGPRTDTQYF
DNA: TGTGCCAGCACCAGCGGGCCCCGCACAGATACGCAGTATTTT

D: -
J: TRBJ2-4
size: -
V: TRBV5-6
CDR3: CASSLERGYRNIQYF
DNA: TGTGCCAGCAGCTTGGAGAGGGGATATCGGAACATTCAGTACTTC

D: TRBD2
J: TRBJ2-3
size: many
V: TRBV12-3/TRBV12-4
CDR3: CASTREVLDTQYF
DNA: TGTGCCAGCACCCGGGAGGTTTTAGATACGCAGTATTTT

D: -
J: TRBJ1-1
size: -
V: TRBV6-2/TRBV6-3
CDR3: CASIGGGYTEAFF
DNA: TGTGCCAGCATCGGGGGGGGGTACACTGAAGCTTTCTTT

D: -
J: TRBJ2-7
size: few
V: TRBV7-2
CDR3: CASSSGSYGQYF
DNA: TGTGCCAGCAGCTCCGGATCCTACGGGCAGTACTTC

D: -
J: TRBJ2-3
size: many
V: TRBV5-6
CDR3: CASSIISDTQYF
DNA: TGTGCCAGCAGCATCATTTCAGATACGCAGTATTTT

D: -
J: TRBJ2-3
size: many
V: TRBV13
CDR3: CASSPQPRADTQYF
DNA: TGTGCCAGCAGTCCACAGCCTAGGGCAGATACGCAGTATTTT

D: TRBD2
J: TRBJ2-7
size: -
V: TRBV20-1
CDR3: CSARETSGWSYEQYF
DNA: TGCAGTGCTAGAGAAACTAGCGGGTGGTCCTACGAGCAGTACTTC

D: -
J: TRBJ2-5
size: few
V: TRBV27
CDR3: CASSLYGSQETQYF
DNA: TGTGCCAGCAGTTTATATGGCAGTCAAGAGACCCAGTACTTC

D: -
J: TRBJ2-7
size: many
V: TRBV3-1
CDR3: CASSEFGTFYEQYF
DNA: TGTGCCAGCAGCGAATTCGGGACGTTCTACGAGCAGTACTTC

D: TRBD1
J: TRBJ2-7
size: -
V: TRBV27
CDR3: CASSVGTEPSYEQYF
DNA: TGTGCCAGCAGCGTCGGGACAGAACCCTCCTACGAGCAGTACTTC

D: -
J: TRBJ2-7
size: -
V: TRBV27
CDR3: CASSYSGTGHEQYF
DNA: TGTGCCAGCAGTTACTCAGGGACTGGCCACGAGCAGTACTTC

D: -
J: TRBJ1-2
size: many
V: TRBV2
CDR3: CASSGADSKGYTF
DNA: TGTGCCAGCAGCGGGGCGGACTCTAAGGGCTACACCTTC

D: TRBD1
J: TRBJ2-2
size: many
V: TRBV3-1
CDR3: CASSPLRTGVAGELFF
DNA: TGTGCCAGCAGCCCATTAAGGACAGGGGTTGCCGGGGAGCTGTTTTTT

D: -
J: TRBJ2-3
size: many
V: TRBV9
CDR3: CASSVEGGQSTDTQYF
DNA: TGTGCCAGCAGCGTAGAGGGGGGCCAATCCACAGATACGCAGTATTTT

D: -
J: TRBJ2-7
size: many
V: TRBV7-9
CDR3: CASSSNWDIYEQYF
DNA: TGTGCCAGCAGCTCGAACTGGGACATTTACGAGCAGTACTTC

D: -
J: TRBJ2-1
size: -
V: TRBV20-1
CDR3: CSARDLLGGGPRDEQFF
DNA: TGCAGTGCTAGAGATCTCTTAGGGGGAGGCCCTAGGGATGAGCAGTTCTTC